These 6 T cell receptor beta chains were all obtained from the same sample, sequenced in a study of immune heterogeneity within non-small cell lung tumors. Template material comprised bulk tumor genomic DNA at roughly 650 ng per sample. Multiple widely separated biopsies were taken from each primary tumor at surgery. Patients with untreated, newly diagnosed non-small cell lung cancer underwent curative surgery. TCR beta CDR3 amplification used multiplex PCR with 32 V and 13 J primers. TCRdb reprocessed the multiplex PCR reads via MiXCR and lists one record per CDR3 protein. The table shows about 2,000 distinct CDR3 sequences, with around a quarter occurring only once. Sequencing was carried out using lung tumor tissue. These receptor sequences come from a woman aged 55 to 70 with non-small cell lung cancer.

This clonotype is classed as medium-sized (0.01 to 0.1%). As DNA, the CDR3 is TGTGCCAGCAGTTACTTGGGGGGGTCCTACGAGCAGTACTTC. It yields the protein CASSYLGGSYEQYF. V is TRBV6-2 or TRBV6-3 and J is TRBJ2-7, with 7 nucleotides matching TRBD2. Trimming removed 1 base from V and 1 base from J; junction bases left unmatched: 1. The CDR3 is 14 residues long. Germline V CDR1 and CDR2: MNHEY, SVGEGT.

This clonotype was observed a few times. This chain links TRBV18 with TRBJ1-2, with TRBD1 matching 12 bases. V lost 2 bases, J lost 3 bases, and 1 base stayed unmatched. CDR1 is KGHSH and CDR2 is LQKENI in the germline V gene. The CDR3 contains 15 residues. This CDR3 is CASSPGTGGDYGYTF. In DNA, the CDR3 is TGTGCCAGCTCACCAGGGACAGGGGGCGACTATGGCTACACCTTC.

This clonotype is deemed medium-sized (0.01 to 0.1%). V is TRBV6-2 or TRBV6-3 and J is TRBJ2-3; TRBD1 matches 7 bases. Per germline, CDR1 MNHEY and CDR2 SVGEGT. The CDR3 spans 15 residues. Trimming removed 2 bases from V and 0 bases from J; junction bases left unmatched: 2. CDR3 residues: CASSYEGASTDTQYF. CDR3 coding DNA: TGTGCCAGCAGTTACGAGGGGGCGAGCACAGATACGCAGTATTTT.

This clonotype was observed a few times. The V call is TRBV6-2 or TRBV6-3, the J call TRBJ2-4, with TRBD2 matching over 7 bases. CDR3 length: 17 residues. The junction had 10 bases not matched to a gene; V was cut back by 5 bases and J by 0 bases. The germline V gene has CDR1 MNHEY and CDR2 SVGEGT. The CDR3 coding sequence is TGTGCCAGCAGTAAAGGGAGGGGCGGGGGAGCCAAAAACATTCAGTACTTC. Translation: CASSKGRGGGAKNIQYF.

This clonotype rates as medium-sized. DNA for the CDR3: TGTGCCAGCAGGTCACAGGGCCTACGCAATCAGCCCCAGCATTTT. It is translated as CASRSQGLRNQPQHF. This chain joins TRBV28 and TRBJ1-5; D perhaps matches TRBD1 (6 bases). CDR3 length: 15 amino acids. V shed 6 bases and J shed 2 bases, with 14 bases lying between them. Germline V gene lookup returns CDR1 MDHEN and CDR2 SYDVKM.

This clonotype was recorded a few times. In nucleotides, the CDR3 is TGTGCCAGCTCACCAGGCAGCTACGAGCAGTACTTC. This codes for CASSPGSYEQYF. The chain couples TRBV18 to TRBJ2-7, with D uncertain. V lost 2 bases and J lost 3, with 5 bases in between. The germline V gene has CDR1 KGHSH and CDR2 LQKENI. This CDR3 region has 12 residues.